A selection of T cell receptor beta chains follows, all from one sample in a study of cytomegalovirus exposure and HLA in healthy donors. This table comes from immunoSEQ multiplex PCR, and its TCRdb copy is limited to in-frame clones, with some not included. Of 150,000 to 200,000 clones in the sample, 80% were seen once. Source material: PBMCs. The receptor source for this set is a man in his thirties or forties in good health and CMV-seronegative. CDR3s include the opening cysteine and the closing phenylalanine or tryptophan. The D gene is left open where the match is weak. Some rows have no size entry. The others give once, few or many, or a class for an expanded clone.

.	TRBV11-2	TRBJ2-5	.	TGTGCCAGCAGCCTTCCAGTCTTCCAAGAGACCCAGTACTTC	CASSLPVFQETQYF
.	TRBV5-6	TRBJ2-4	once	TGTGCCAGCAGCTCCCCTCGTCCGGAGGGCAAAAACATTCAGTACTTC	CASSSPRPEGKNIQYF
.	TRBV7-6	TRBJ2-7	.	TGTGCCAGCAGCCTATCCGAGGCCTACGAGCAGTACTTC	CASSLSEAYEQYF
.	TRBV4-2	TRBJ1-2	few	TGTGCCAGCAGCCAAGATCGTTTAATAGGGGGCTATGGCTACACCTTC	CASSQDRLIGGYGYTF
.	TRBV2	TRBJ2-7	.	TGTGCCAGCAGGGGGGCTGTCAACTCCTACGAGCAGTACTTC	CASRGAVNSYEQYF
TRBD1	TRBV19	TRBJ1-2	.	TGTGCCAGTCATGGGCCCGGGACAGGGTTCAATGGCTACACCTTC	CASHGPGTGFNGYTF
.	TRBV5-1	TRBJ2-1	.	TGCGCCAGCAGCTTGAGGGGGGGTGGCAATGAGCAGTTCTTC	CASSLRGGGNEQFF
.	TRBV11-3	TRBJ2-1	.	TGTGCCAGCAGCTCCCTAACGGGTGAGCAGTTCTTC	CASSSLTGEQFF
TRBD1	TRBV10-3	TRBJ1-2	.	TGTGCCATCAGAGCGGGACAGGGAGATATCCCGACCTATGGCTACACCTTC	CAIRAGQGDIPTYGYTF
.	TRBV11-2	TRBJ2-3	once	TGTGCCAGCAGCTTAGGTCAGCTAGCGAGGACAGATACGCAGTATTTT	CASSLGQLARTDTQYF
.	TRBV19	TRBJ1-5	.	TGTGCCAGTAGTATCATGAGGAAGGCCGGTGAGGAGCCCCAGCATTTT	CASSIMRKAGEEPQHF
.	TRBV6-1	TRBJ2-7	.	TGTGCCAGCACCACAACCGGGTACATCTACGAGCAGTACTTC	CASTTTGYIYEQYF
TRBD2	TRBV11-2	TRBJ2-4	.	TGTGCCAGCAGCTTAGTGGCGGGGGTGATGGGCATTCAGTACTTC	CASSLVAGVMGIQYF
TRBD2	TRBV28	TRBJ2-7	.	TGTGCCAGCAGTCGGACTAGCGCGAGCTCCTACGAGCAGTACTTC	CASSRTSASSYEQYF
TRBD1	TRBV9	TRBJ2-1	.	TGTGCCAGCAGCGTCGGACAGGGAAACAATGAGCAGTTCTTC	CASSVGQGNNEQFF
.	TRBV7-6	TRBJ2-7	once	TGTGCCAGCAGCTTTTACAGGGAGGAGCAGTACTTC	CASSFYREEQYF
TRBD1	TRBV30	TRBJ2-1	once	TGTGCCTGGAGACGAGGGACAGGGGGCTTCGGGAGATACAATGAGCAGTTCTTC	CAWRRGTGGFGRYNEQFF
.	TRBV13	TRBJ2-7	.	TGTGCCAGCAGCTTAGGCCAGTACGAGCAGTACTTC	CASSLGQYEQYF
.	TRBV4-1	TRBJ2-5	.	TGCGCCAGCAGCCAAGTGGCGGGACAGCGGGAGACCCAGTACTTC	CASSQVAGQRETQYF
.	TRBV15	TRBJ2-5	.	TGTGCCACCAGCAGAGATATGGGAGCGGCCTCGACGACCCAGTACTTC	CATSRDMGAASTTQYF
.	TRBV28	TRBJ2-7	.	TGTGCCAGCAGTTTAGTCGGGAGCTCCTACGAGCAGTACTTC	CASSLVGSSYEQYF
.	TRBV18	TRBJ1-1	once	TGTGCCAGCTCACCTCAGGTCCCCACTGAAGCTTTCTTT	CASSPQVPTEAFF
.	TRBV30	TRBJ2-5	.	TGTGCCTGGAGTGTAGATAGGCAGGGTCGAGAGACCCAGTACTTC	CAWSVDRQGRETQYF
.	TRBV28	TRBJ1-4	.	TGTGCCAGCAGAAACGGGGGGGGTAATGAAAAACTGTTTTTT	CASRNGGGNEKLFF
TRBD1	TRBV9	TRBJ1-5	.	TGTGCCAGCAGCTCCGGACAGGGTTTAGGTCAGCCCCAGCATTTT	CASSSGQGLGQPQHF
TRBD1	TRBV18	TRBJ2-3	.	TGTGCCAGCTCACCACTGACAGGGGGCGGGGGCACAGATACGCAGTATTTT	CASSPLTGGGGTDTQYF
TRBD1	TRBV19	TRBJ1-5	.	TGTGCCAGTAGACCGGGACAGGGATTTGGGAATCAGCCCCAGCATTTT	CASRPGQGFGNQPQHF
.	TRBV7-9	TRBJ1-4	.	TGTTCCAGCAGCTTAGATAGGGACTTGCGGAGTGAAAAACTGTTTTTT	CSSSLDRDLRSEKLFF
.	TRBV12-5	TRBJ1-2	.	TGTGCTAGTGGTTTGGCCCCGGCCAGGGGAGAAGAGGGCTACACCTTC	CASGLAPARGEEGYTF
.	TRBV6-6	TRBJ2-7	.	TGTGCCAGCAGTTACTCCCAGGGGGGCGGGGAGCAGTACTTC	CASSYSQGGGEQYF
.	TRBV6-1	TRBJ2-7	.	TGTGCCACCACTGACTACCCGGAGAGGCAGAGCTCCTACGAGCAGTACTTC	CATTDYPERQSSYEQYF
.	TRBV12-5	TRBJ2-1	once	TGTGCTAGTGGGAGCTCCTACAATGAGCAGTTCTTC	CASGSSYNEQFF
.	TRBV28	TRBJ1-2	.	TGTGCCAGCAGTCCTCAGGGAATTTGGATCTATGGCTACACCTTC	CASSPQGIWIYGYTF
.	TRBV6-5	TRBJ1-2	.	TGTGCCAGCAGTTACTCGAGAGGGATGGACTATGGCTACACCTTC	CASSYSRGMDYGYTF
TRBD1	TRBV28	TRBJ2-7	few	TGTGCCAGCAGCCCTTGGCTAGGGACAGAGCGGAGCTACGAGCAGTACTTC	CASSPWLGTERSYEQYF
TRBD1	TRBV2	TRBJ1-5	.	TGTGCCAGCCGGGACAGGGGTCTAAATCAGCCCCAGCATTTT	CASRDRGLNQPQHF
.	TRBV7-9	TRBJ2-5	.	TGTGCCAGCAGCTTAGCGAAATATGAAGGACAACCCCAAGAGACCCAGTACTTC	CASSLAKYEGQPQETQYF
.	TRBV6-1	TRBJ2-1	.	TGTGCCAGCTTTAGGACACGCTCAATTTACAATGAGCAGTTCTTC	CASFRTRSIYNEQFF
.	TRBV9	TRBJ2-1	.	TGTGCCAGCAGCGGACAGGCGGGCGAGCAGTTCTTC	CASSGQAGEQFF
.	TRBV18	TRBJ1-4	.	TGTGCCAGCTCTCGGACAGCCACTAATGAAAAACTGTTTTTT	CASSRTATNEKLFF
.	TRBV7-6	TRBJ2-7	.	TGTGCCAGCAGCACCGGAGGGAGCGAGCAGTACTTC	CASSTGGSEQYF
.	TRBV15	TRBJ1-5	.	TGTGCCACCAGCAGAGATGCGGATAGCAATCAGCCCCAGCATTTT	CATSRDADSNQPQHF
TRBD2	TRBV7-9	TRBJ2-1	.	TGTGCCAGCAGCTCTAGCGGGAGGCCCGAGCAGTTCTTC	CASSSSGRPEQFF
.	TRBV5-4	TRBJ2-3	once	TGTGCCAGCAGCTATAGCGGCCCCACAGATACGCAGTATTTT	CASSYSGPTDTQYF
.	TRBV9	TRBJ2-7	.	TGTGCCAGCAGCGACGCCGGGACATACGACTACGAGCAGTACTTC	CASSDAGTYDYEQYF
.	TRBV28	TRBJ2-7	.	TGTGCCAGCAGTTTTATCTCCAGCGGAGCGTTTTACGAGCAGTACTTC	CASSFISSGAFYEQYF
.	TRBV28	TRBJ2-2	.	TGTGCCAGCAGTTCTCCGCCTTACTCGAACACCGGGGAGCTGTTTTTT	CASSSPPYSNTGELFF
.	TRBV9	TRBJ2-5	.	TGTGCCAGCAGCGGTCTTGAGTACCAAGAGACCCAGTACTTC	CASSGLEYQETQYF
TRBD1	TRBV28	TRBJ1-5	.	TGTGCCAGCAGTGTAAGACAGGGGGCGTCGAGCAATCAGCCCCAGCATTTT	CASSVRQGASSNQPQHF
.	TRBV6-1	TRBJ1-1	.	TGTGCCAGCAGTGGCGGGTGGCTGAGGTACGCCGAAGCTTTCTTT	CASSGGWLRYAEAFF
TRBD1	TRBV30	TRBJ1-2	.	TGTGCCTGGAGTACGCTTACAGGGGGAGGGGGCTACACCTTC	CAWSTLTGGGGYTF
.	TRBV27	TRBJ2-7	.	TGTGCCAGCAGTTTATCGACAGGCCTCCCCTCCTACGAGCAGTACTTC	CASSLSTGLPSYEQYF
TRBD1	TRBV4-1	TRBJ1-4	once	TGCGCCAGCAGCCGCAGCCCTACAGGGGCAAGTGAAAAACTGTTTTTT	CASSRSPTGASEKLFF
TRBD2	TRBV9	TRBJ2-2	once	TGTGCCAGCAGCGTCGGGGGGACCGGGGAGCTGTTTTTT	CASSVGGTGELFF
TRBD2	TRBV27	TRBJ2-1	.	TGTGCCAGCAGCTCCGGGACTAGCGGGAGGTACTCCTACAATGAGCAGTTCTTC	CASSSGTSGRYSYNEQFF
.	TRBV6-5	TRBJ1-5	.	TGTGCCAGCAAAACGACAGAGAGCAATCAGCCCCAGCATTTT	CASKTTESNQPQHF
.	TRBV4-2	TRBJ1-1	once	TGTGCCAGCAGCCAAGGAGGTCCTGAAGCTTTCTTT	CASSQGGPEAFF
TRBD1	TRBV28	TRBJ1-2	.	TGTGCCAGCAGTATTAGGCAGGGGGATGGCTACACCTTC	CASSIRQGDGYTF
.	TRBV28	TRBJ2-4	.	TGTGCCAGCAGTTTATCGGGAAAGGGGGACCATTTAGCCAAAAACATTCAGTACTTC	CASSLSGKGDHLAKNIQYF